Each of the 20 T cell receptor beta chains below was sequenced from the same sample in a study of blood T cell repertoires in COVID-19. TCRdb's copy holds only in-frame clones and misses some; the assay was immunoSEQ multiplex PCR. This table holds 140,000 or so clones, about four fifths found once. The sequenced material came from peripheral blood. Receptor source: a woman in her 70s with COVID-19, enrolled during active disease.

This sequence joins TRBV7-9 and TRBJ1-2, with no clear D. There are 13 residues in the CDR3. The V gene lost 1 base and the J gene lost 8 bases, with 11 bases spanning the gap. From germline, CDR1 is SEHNR and CDR2 FQNEAQ (reference sequence). CDR3 nucleotides: TGTGCCAGCAGCTTAGACACGGTGGGCGGCTACACCTTC. Protein product: CASSLDTVGGYTF.

The chain uses TRBV7-2 and TRBJ1-5; no reliable D call. V lost 4 bases to trimming and J lost 2 bases, with 9 bases between them. The CDR3 length is 14 residues. CDR1 SGHTA and CDR2 FQGNSA come from the germline V gene. Here the CDR3 reads CASSSRSGNQPQHF. The CDR3 nucleotides read TGTGCCAGCAGCTCCAGGTCGGGCAATCAGCCCCAGCATTTT. Complete variable domain (other parts from reference TRBV7-2 and TRBJ1-5): GAGVSQSPSNKVTEKGKDVELRCDPISGHTALYWYRQSLGQGLEFLIYFQGNSAPDKSGLPSDRFSAERTGGSVSTLTIQRTQQEDSAVYLCASSSRSGNQPQHFGDGTRLSIL.

The rearrangement joins TRBV12-3 or TRBV12-4 to TRBJ1-5; a weak D match, TRBD1 (5 bases). V lost 3 bases, J lost 4 bases, and 7 bases lay in between. The CDR3 sequence is 13 residues long. CDR3 sequence reads: CASSFGGNQPQHF. CDR3 DNA: TGTGCCAGCAGTTTTGGGGGGAATCAGCCCCAGCATTTT.

This chain links TRBV12-3 or TRBV12-4 with TRBJ1-2; tentatively, D is TRBD1 (5 bases). V shed 6 bases and J shed 2 bases, with 10 bases lying between them. This CDR3 contains 13 residues. The CDR3 sequence: CASSLTANYGYTF. The CDR3 bases are TGTGCCAGCAGCCTGACAGCAAACTATGGCTACACCTTC.

This clone occurred a few times. CDR3 coding DNA: TGCGCCAGCAGCTTGGCGATGGGAGAGGATGGCTACACCTTC. Protein product: CASSLAMGEDGYTF. The J gene is TRBJ1-2, the V gene TRBV5-1; D remains unclear. The length of the CDR3 is 14 residues. With 0 bases removed from V and 6 bases from J, the gap between germline ends came to 12 bases. From germline, CDR1 is SGHRS and CDR2 YFSETQ.

The V and J genes are TRBV5-4 and TRBJ1-1; a weak D match, TRBD1 (6 bases). The V and J ends lost 3 bases and 4 bases respectively, with 13 bases between them. Looked up from germline, CDR1 is SGHNT and CDR2 is YYREEE (reference sequence). This CDR3 has 14 residues. CDR3 in amino acids: CASSSGGGITEAFF. The CDR3, as DNA: TGTGCCAGCAGCTCGGGGGGGGGCATCACTGAAGCTTTCTTT.

The table lists this clone with a count of one. CDR3 sequence: CASTPRGHNTEAFF. CDR3 nucleotide sequence: TGTGCCAGCACTCCCAGGGGGCATAACACTGAAGCTTTCTTT. The gene calls are TRBV6-5 and TRBJ1-1; 8 bases line up with TRBD1. V gave up 7 bases and J gave up 2 bases; unmatched junction bases: 6. This CDR3 contains 14 residues. Germline V gene sequence: CDR1 MNHEY, CDR2 SVGAGI.

This chain joins TRBV6-5 and TRBJ1-5; no clear D gene. The V gene's germline CDR1 is MNHEY and CDR2 SVGAGI. The V and J ends lost 2 bases and 3 bases respectively, with 5 bases between them. The CDR3 extends over 13 amino acids. CDR3 protein: CASSYGLNQPQHF. Written as DNA, the CDR3 is TGTGCCAGCAGTTACGGCCTCAATCAGCCCCAGCATTTT.

This chain uses TRBV28 with TRBJ1-2; 7 positions agree with TRBD1. After removal of 4 bases from V and 2 bases from J, the junction contained 7 bases not matched to a gene. Germline CDR1 MDHEN, CDR2 SYDVKM. The CDR3 covers 15 residues. The CDR3 is CASSSPGQKNYGYTF. DNA of the CDR3: TGTGCCAGCAGTTCGCCGGGACAGAAGAACTATGGCTACACCTTC.

V gene TRBV7-2 combines with J gene TRBJ2-7, with 10 nucleotides matching TRBD2. This CDR3 comprises 16 residues. Germline values: CDR1 SGHTA, CDR2 FQGNSA. V lost 0 bases, J lost 3 bases, and 5 bases stayed unmatched. The CDR3 coding sequence is TGTGCCAGCAGCTTAGCTGCCCAGCGGGGGGGCTACGAGCAGTACTTC. It codes for CASSLAAQRGGYEQYF.

This clone was counted at least ten times. V is TRBV4-3 and J is TRBJ2-6, with TRBD1 as a possible D gene (5 bases). Germline assignment: CDR1 LGHNA and CDR2 YSLEER. CDR3 size: 18 residues. Deletions cut 0 bases from V and 2 bases from J, with 14 bases between. CDR3 DNA sequence: TGCGCCAGCAGCCAAGAGTACAGGCTGCTCCCTGGGGCCAACGTCCTGACTTTC. Its protein is CASSQEYRLLPGANVLTF.

The rearrangement uses TRBV6-2 or TRBV6-3 and TRBJ2-1; 8 bases are shared with TRBD1. The CDR3 has 15 residues. J was trimmed by 2 bases and V by 8 bases; bases with no gene match: 8. In germline, CDR1 is MNHEY, CDR2 SVGEGT. The CDR3 nucleotides read TGTGCCAGCGGCCAGGACAGGGCTACCTACAATGAGCAGTTCTTC. Encoded protein: CASGQDRATYNEQFF.

The DNA of the CDR3 is TGTGCCAGTAGTATGAGGCCCATATCCACAGATACGCAGTATTTT. The encoded protein is CASSMRPISTDTQYF. The rearrangement joins TRBV19 to TRBJ2-3; D call uncertain. V was clipped by 3 bases and J by 2 bases, with 12 bases between them. Germline lookup yields CDR1 LNHDA and CDR2 SQIVND (reference sequence). This CDR3 is built from 15 residues.

The V and J genes are TRBV29-1 and TRBJ1-1; D remains unclear. Germline V gene data show CDR1 as SQVTM and CDR2 as ANQGSEA. The CDR3 runs to 12 residues. V shed 4 bases and J shed 4 bases, with 10 bases lying between them. This CDR3 is CSVVVQFTEAFF. DNA of the CDR3: TGCAGCGTTGTTGTACAGTTCACTGAAGCTTTCTTT.

The J gene is TRBJ1-2, the V gene TRBV30, with 7 nucleotides matching TRBD1. Per germline, CDR1 GTSNPN and CDR2 SVGIG (reference sequence). CDR3 length: 14 residues. V shed 3 bases and J 0 bases; nucleotides not matched to a gene: 4. The CDR3 DNA is TGTGCCTGGAGCGGGGACAGTACTAACTATGGCTACACCTTC. Its translation: CAWSGDSTNYGYTF.

This clone has just a few counts. CDR3 coding DNA: TGTGCCAGCGAAGAAGGGGTCTCTGGAAACACCATATATTTT. It is translated as CASEEGVSGNTIYF. The genes are TRBV6-5 and TRBJ1-3; maybe TRBD1 (5 bases). There are 14 residues in the CDR3. CDR1 and CDR2 from the germline V gene are MNHEY and SVGAGI. V lost 8 bases and J lost 0, with 11 bases in between.

The gene calls are TRBV6-5 and TRBJ2-1; 7 nucleotides match TRBD1. V shed 1 base and J 3 bases; nucleotides not matched to a gene: 0. Germline V CDR1 and CDR2: MNHEY, SVGAGI. The CDR3 has 14 amino acids. This chain's CDR3 is CASSYWDSYNEQFF. The CDR3 region has the DNA TGTGCCAGCAGTTACTGGGACAGCTACAATGAGCAGTTCTTC.

The chain has TRBV28 and TRBJ1-5; no firm D call. CDR3 length: 11 residues. CDR1 is MDHEN, CDR2 SYDVKM, per germline. V shed 8 bases and J shed 11 bases, with 13 bases lying between them. The CDR3 DNA reads TGTGCCAGCTCTGAGTCCCGGGCCCAGCATTTT. It specifies CASSESRAQHF.

The chain links TRBV10-2 to TRBJ1-2; D is perhaps TRBD1 (5 bases). This CDR3 spans 13 amino acids. The V gene's germline CDR1 is WSHSY and CDR2 SAAADI. Trimming left V 1 base short and J 5 bases short, with 8 bases between. The CDR3 DNA reads as TGCGCCAGCAGTGAGTGGTCAGGGTATGGCTACACCTTC. This gives the protein CASSEWSGYGYTF.

The J gene is TRBJ2-3, the V gene TRBV12-5, with 9 bases fitting TRBD2. The J segment lost 3 bases and the V segment lost 4 bases, leaving 8 bases of the junction unmatched. This CDR3 contains 16 residues. Germline lookup yields CDR1 LGHNT and CDR2 FRNRAP. The DNA for the CDR3 is TGTGCTAGTGGTTGGGGTAGCGGGGGTAGGACAGATACGCAGTATTTT. Amino acid sequence: CASGWGSGGRTDTQYF. The full variable domain, rest sourced from reference TRBV12-5 and TRBJ2-3, is DARVTQTPRHKVTEMGQEVTMRCQPILGHNTVFWYRQTMMQGLELLAYFRNRAPLDDSGMPKDRFSAEMPDATLATLKIQPSEPRDSAVYFCASGWGSGGRTDTQYFGPGTRLTVL.